This TCR beta chain stems from a study of human T cells and chemical hapten exposure. Across the study: Patients got weekly scalp diphenylcyclopropenone doses over the approximately 25-week study.

Time point denoted: patch test 1, 2 weeks after DPC sensitization. The treatment was: therapeutic diphenylcyclopropenone sensitization with weekly scalp DPC. The study drew its donors from alopecia patients who were 18 to 70 years old and suitable for DPC. Total RNA was extracted from unfractionated whole blood. In TCRdb, the RACE reads were re-called with MiXCR into one record per CDR3 protein. The sample lists under 200,000 distinct CDR3 sequences, roughly 15% occurring once. CDR3 length: 13 amino acids. V was trimmed by 2 bases and J by 2 bases, leaving 7 bases between them. From germline, CDR1 is MDHEN and CDR2 SYDVKM.

The V call is TRBV28, the J call TRBJ2-7; tentatively, D is TRBD2 (5 bases). The sequencing used whole blood, collected in connection with sensitization to the hapten diphenylcyclopropenone (DPC). This TCR came from a woman aged 25 to 39 with alopecia areata. Some clones in this sample may be carry-over from other donors' samples. In DNA form, the CDR3 reads TGTGCCAGCAGTTTAAGCGGAACCTACGAGCAGTACTTC. It translates to CASSLSGTYEQYF. The full variable domain, its missing parts supplied by reference TRBV28 and TRBJ2-7, is DVKVTQSSRYLVKRTGEKVFLECVQDMDHENMFWYRQDPGLGLRLIYFSYDVKMKEKGDIPEGYSVSREKKERFSLILESASTNQTSMYLCASSLSGTYEQYFGPGTRLTVT.